A single sample is the source of the 19 T cell receptor beta chains below, sequenced in a study of cytotoxic CD8 clonotypes in ibrutinib-treated CLL. TCRdb keeps only in-frame clones here, not all; method: immunoSEQ multiplex PCR. The data contain about 130,000 clones, 76% of them singletons. The starting material was PBMCs, obtained after 24 months of ibrutinib treatment. Source of these receptors: a human donor with chronic lymphocytic leukemia.

CDR3 amino acids: CASSPSGPSSGANVLTF. CDR3 coding DNA: TGTGCCAGCTCACCTTCAGGGCCGAGCTCTGGGGCCAACGTCCTGACTTTC. This chain connects TRBV18 to TRBJ2-6; D possibly corresponds to TRBD1 (5 bases). V shed 3 bases and J shed 0 bases, with 12 bases lying between them. The CDR3 extends over 17 amino acids. Germline values: CDR1 KGHSH, CDR2 LQKENI.

The chain combines TRBV7-8 with TRBJ1-2; tentatively, D is TRBD1 (5 bases). V dropped 0 bases and J dropped 2 bases, with 10 bases sitting between them. The length of the CDR3 is 15 residues. CDR1 is SGHVS, CDR2 FQNEAQ, per germline. In DNA form, the CDR3 reads TGTGCCAGCAGCTTAGCGGTGGGGCAGAACTATGGCTACACCTTC. This encodes CASSLAVGQNYGYTF.

J is TRBJ2-5 and V is TRBV28; D might be TRBD1 (6 bases). The CDR3 runs to 13 residues. With 9 bases removed from V and 2 bases from J, the gap between germline ends came to 13 bases. Germline assignment: CDR1 MDHEN and CDR2 SYDVKM. This CDR3 is CARCTGTQETQYF. In DNA form, the CDR3 reads TGTGCCAGGTGCACAGGGACACAAGAGACCCAGTACTTC.

The V call is TRBV10-3, the J call TRBJ2-7; TRBD1 is a possible D gene (5 bases). Looked up from germline, CDR1 is ENHRY and CDR2 is SYGVKD. V dropped 2 bases and J dropped 6 bases, with 11 bases sitting between them. The CDR3 extends over 13 amino acids. DNA of the CDR3: TGTGCCATCAGTGAGGGGCAGGGTCGCGAGCAGTACTTC. It is translated as CAISEGQGREQYF.

The rearrangement joins TRBV1 to TRBJ2-3; whether TRBD2, the table's D call, matches the DNA was not checked. TRBV1 is labeled a pseudogene. This CDR3 has 17 residues. The DNA of the CDR3 is TGCACCAGCAGCGCTCCCGGGACTAGCGGCTCCACAGATACGCAGTATTTT. Protein product: CTSSAPGTSGSTDTQYF.

V and J are TRBV4-3 and TRBJ1-5; no definite D call. The CDR3 is 16 amino acids. The V and J ends lost 0 bases and 5 bases respectively, with 14 bases between them. CDR1 LGHNA and CDR2 YSLEER come from the germline V gene. CDR3 in amino acids: CASSQEWAGNHQPQHF. The CDR3, as DNA: TGCGCCAGCAGCCAAGAGTGGGCGGGGAACCATCAGCCCCAGCATTTT.

This chain connects TRBV30 to TRBJ2-1; 8 bases agree with TRBD2. The CDR3 loop spans 14 amino acids. CDR1 GTSNPN and CDR2 SVGIG come from the germline V gene (reference sequence). V shed 5 bases, J shed 6 bases, and the junction held 9 bases outside the gene matches. Here the CDR3 DNA reads TGTGCCTGGGACCGGGGGGGCTTCTCCAATGAGCAGTTCTTC. Translation: CAWDRGGFSNEQFF.

This chain links TRBV28 with TRBJ1-2; perhaps TRBD1 as D (6 bases). Trimming removed 6 bases at V and 2 bases at J, with 16 bases between. The germline V gene has CDR1 MDHEN and CDR2 SYDVKM. The CDR3 runs 15 residues. CDR3 DNA: TGTGCCAGCAGCGACCCGGGGGGGCCGAACTATGGCTACACCTTC. It specifies CASSDPGGPNYGYTF.

The chain combines TRBV27 with TRBJ2-7; 7 nucleotides match TRBD1. CDR3 length equals 11 residues. After removal of 4 bases from V and 6 bases from J, the junction contained 0 bases not matched to a gene. The germline V gene encodes CDR1 MNHEY and CDR2 SMNVEV (reference sequence). The CDR3 sequence is CASSSGGEQYF. CDR3 DNA: TGTGCCAGCAGTTCAGGGGGCGAGCAGTACTTC.

The chain has TRBV28 and TRBJ1-2; 7 nucleotides align to TRBD1. The CDR3 has 12 residues. V lost 8 bases to trimming and J lost 8 bases; unmatched junction nucleotides: 8. The V gene's germline CDR1 is MDHEN and CDR2 SYDVKM. This CDR3 reads CASDTGVRGYTF. In nucleotides, the CDR3 is TGTGCCAGCGACACAGGGGTTAGGGGCTACACCTTC.

The rearrangement links TRBV28 to TRBJ1-2, with D possibly matching TRBD1 (6 bases). The germline CDR1 and CDR2 sequences are MDHEN and SYDVKM. V gave up 3 bases and J gave up 2 bases, with 13 bases separating them. The CDR3 totals 15 residues. This CDR3 reads CASSFVGAGNYGYTF. For the CDR3, the DNA is TGTGCCAGCAGTTTTGTGGGGGCCGGGAACTATGGCTACACCTTC.

The chain joins TRBV5-4 to TRBJ1-2, with D tentatively TRBD1 (5 bases). V lost 3 bases, J lost 4 bases, and 10 bases lay in between. The germline V gene has CDR1 SGHNT and CDR2 YYREEE (reference sequence). This CDR3 is 13 amino acids long. DNA of the CDR3: TGTGCCAGCAGCTGGGACGGACCCTATGGCTACACCTTC. This sequence encodes CASSWDGPYGYTF. The full variable domain, with the rest looked up from reference TRBV5-4 and TRBJ1-2, is ETGVTQSPTHLIKTRGQQVTLRCSSQSGHNTVSWYQQALGQGPQFIFQYYREEENGRGNFPPRFSGLQFPNYSSELNVNALELDDSALYLCASSWDGPYGYTFGSGTRLTVV.

The J gene is TRBJ1-4, the V gene TRBV7-9; 7 positions agree with TRBD1. V shed 4 bases, J shed 0 bases, and the junction held 5 bases outside the gene matches. The CDR3 covers 16 residues. The germline V gene encodes CDR1 SEHNR and CDR2 FQNEAQ (reference sequence). Written as DNA, the CDR3 is TGTGCCAGCAGCTCAATACAGGGGTCAACTAATGAAAAACTGTTTTTT. Translation: CASSSIQGSTNEKLFF.

V and J are TRBV18 and TRBJ1-6; weak D call: TRBD1 (5 bases). The CDR3 is made up of 13 amino acids. Germline-derived CDR1 and CDR2 are KGHSH and LQKENI. V was shortened by 5 bases and J by 9 bases, with 11 bases between the two germline ends. Here the CDR3 reads CASSSGPGSPLHF. CDR3 DNA: TGTGCCAGCTCATCGGGACCGGGTTCACCCCTCCACTTT.

The V gene is TRBV2, the J gene TRBJ2-2; D tentatively reads TRBD1 or TRBD2 (5 bases each). The CDR3 length is 13 residues. Germline loops: CDR1 SNHLY, CDR2 FYNNEI. With 8 bases removed from V and 4 bases from J, the gap between germline ends came to 11 bases. CDR3 nucleotides: TGTGCCAGCGCCCGGGGCATCACCGGGGAGCTGTTTTTT. Translating gives CASARGITGELFF.

The J gene is TRBJ2-5, the V gene TRBV11-2, with 8 positions matching TRBD1. Germline V lookup: CDR1 SGHAT, CDR2 FQNNGV. The CDR3 is 14 amino acids. Trimming removed 5 bases from V and 5 bases from J; junction bases left unmatched: 7. DNA for the CDR3: TGTGCCAGCAGCCAAAAGACAGGGGTGGAGACCCAGTACTTC. This codes for CASSQKTGVETQYF.

This clone was counted a few times. The V call is TRBV9, the J call TRBJ2-5, with D possibly TRBD1 on 5 matching bases. This CDR3 comprises 13 residues. Germline CDR1 reads SGDLS; CDR2 reads YYNGEE. V lost 6 bases and J lost 1, with 10 bases in between. The CDR3 sequence: CASKGPGQETQYF. CDR3 nucleotide sequence: TGTGCCAGCAAGGGGCCCGGCCAAGAGACCCAGTACTTC.

The rearrangement uses TRBV7-9 and TRBJ2-3; maybe TRBD1 (5 bases). The CDR3 totals 15 residues. V was shortened by 1 base and J by 1 base, with 9 bases between the two germline ends. Germline values: CDR1 SEHNR, CDR2 FQNEAQ (reference sequence). The CDR3 loop is CASSLGGRGTDTQYF. The DNA of the CDR3 is TGTGCCAGCAGCTTAGGAGGCAGGGGCACAGATACGCAGTATTTT.

The V gene is TRBV28, the J gene TRBJ2-3; D not resolved. Trimming left V 5 bases short and J 1 base short, with 4 bases between. The CDR3 spans 12 residues. Germline V gene lookup returns CDR1 MDHEN and CDR2 SYDVKM. CDR3 in DNA: TGTGCCAGCAGTGGCGGCACAGATACGCAGTATTTT. It translates to CASSGGTDTQYF.